The sequence of this T cell receptor (beta chain) was determined in a study of T cells in Graves' hyperthyroidism and ophthalmopathy. This CDR3 has 11 residues. V lost 10 bases and J 6 bases, leaving 12 bases between the germline ends. The germline V gene has CDR1 SEHNR and CDR2 FQNEAQ (reference sequence). Study conclusions and caveats: Appearing also in blood were most of the thyroid clonotypes expanded above 0.001.

The TCR beta CDR3 regions underwent amplification using RNA transcripts as the source. TCR CDR3 regions were first amplified by RT-PCR with HTBI primers. MiXCR, applied by TCRdb to the multiplex PCR reads, yields one record per CDR3 protein. The table lists 80,000 to 100,000 distinct CDR3 sequences, around 42% of them singletons, with about a tenth in the top ten. This clonotype appeared many times. Antigen unknown. V usage is TRBV7-9 and J usage is TRBJ1-1, with TRBD1 as a possible D gene (5 bases). The TCR was taken from a woman between 25 and 40 years old with Graves' hyperthyroidism. Sequencing was done on a sample of peripheral blood or thyroid tissue (not recorded which). CDR3 loop: CATGRGAEAFF. The CDR3 DNA sequence: TGTGCCACCGGGCGGGGGGCTGAAGCTTTCTTT.